This paragraph reports one T cell receptor beta chain. Its target is unknown. Other nucleotide sequences from this sample produce the same CDR3. The data stem from a study of graft-versus-host responses after intestinal transplantation. Study as a whole: Recipients were all induced with anti-thymocyte globulin, then given tacrolimus and steroids for approximately 3 years.

General study points: Ileal or blood samples showed some GvH clones first, and such clones were also found in recipient marrow. Peak circulating GvH clone levels were associated with early post-transplant HvG declines. Within allografts, high graft-versus-host to host-versus-graft clonal ratios were seen among patients with graft-donor T cell macrochimerism.

TCRdb keeps only in-frame clones here, not all; method: immunoSEQ multiplex PCR. The sample contains roughly 98,000 clones, just under 95% of which appear only once. The TCR originated in a human donor who was the organ donor for an intestinal transplant. This material consisted of unstimulated CD8+ T cells sorted from spleen or lymph node cells, taken before transplant.

The CDR3 nucleotides are TGCGCCAGCAGCCAAGCCTCTTCCTACGAGCAGTACTTC. Protein sequence: CASSQASSYEQYF. The rearrangement links TRBV4-1 to TRBJ2-7; D gene unclear. CDR1 MGHRA and CDR2 YSYEKL come from the germline V gene. The CDR3 is 13 residues long. Trimming shortened V by 1 base and J by 1 base, and 5 bases separated the two germline ends.